This T cell receptor (beta chain) appears in the sequencing data of a study of blood T cell repertoires in COVID-19. Per germline, CDR1 SQVTM and CDR2 ANQGSEA. CDR3 length equals 12 residues. The V segment lost 6 bases and the J segment 6 bases; nucleotides outside the gene matches: 4. Some clones are missing from TCRdb's copy, which holds only in-frame ones; the method was immunoSEQ multiplex PCR. The sample has about 75,000 clones; 84% are singletons. Sequencing was carried out using peripheral blood. This TCR came from a woman aged 45 to 65 with acute or convalescent COVID-19. This chain uses TRBV29-1 with TRBJ2-2, with TRBD1 identical over 7 bases. CDR3 residues: CSVNRGPGELFF. For the CDR3, the DNA is TGCAGCGTGAACAGGGGCCCCGGGGAGCTGTTTTTT.